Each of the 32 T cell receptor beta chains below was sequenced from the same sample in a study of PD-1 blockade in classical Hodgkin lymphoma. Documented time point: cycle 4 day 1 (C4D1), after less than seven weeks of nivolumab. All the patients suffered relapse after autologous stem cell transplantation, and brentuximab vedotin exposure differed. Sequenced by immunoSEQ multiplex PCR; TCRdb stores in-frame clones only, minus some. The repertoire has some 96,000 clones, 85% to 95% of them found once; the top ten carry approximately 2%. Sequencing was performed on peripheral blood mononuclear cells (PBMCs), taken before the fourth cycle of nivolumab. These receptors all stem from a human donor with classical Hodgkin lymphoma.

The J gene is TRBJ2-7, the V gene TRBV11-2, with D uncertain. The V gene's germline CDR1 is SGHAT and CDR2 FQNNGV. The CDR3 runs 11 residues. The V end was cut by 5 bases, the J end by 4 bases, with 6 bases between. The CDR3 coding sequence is TGTGCCAGCAGCAAACAATACGAGCAGTACTTC. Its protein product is CASSKQYEQYF.

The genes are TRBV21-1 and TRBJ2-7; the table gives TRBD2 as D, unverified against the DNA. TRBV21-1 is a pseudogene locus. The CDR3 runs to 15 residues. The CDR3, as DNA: TGTGCCCCAAAGTTGGAGACTAGCGCAACCTACGAGCAGTACTTC. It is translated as CAPKLETSATYEQYF.

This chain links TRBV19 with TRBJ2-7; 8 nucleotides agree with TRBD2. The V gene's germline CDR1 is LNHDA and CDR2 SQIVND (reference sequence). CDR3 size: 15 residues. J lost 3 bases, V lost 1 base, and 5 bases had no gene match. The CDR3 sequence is CASSIASGSGYEQYF. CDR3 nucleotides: TGTGCCAGTAGTATAGCCAGCGGGAGTGGCTACGAGCAGTACTTC.

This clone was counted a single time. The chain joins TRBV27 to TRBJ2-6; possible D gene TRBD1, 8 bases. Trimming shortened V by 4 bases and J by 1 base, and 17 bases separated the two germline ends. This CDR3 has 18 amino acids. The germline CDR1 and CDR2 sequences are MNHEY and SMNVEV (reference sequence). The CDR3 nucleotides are TGTGCCAGCAGTTCACTACAGGGGGGGAGGTCTGGGGCCAACGTCCTGACTTTC. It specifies CASSSLQGGRSGANVLTF.

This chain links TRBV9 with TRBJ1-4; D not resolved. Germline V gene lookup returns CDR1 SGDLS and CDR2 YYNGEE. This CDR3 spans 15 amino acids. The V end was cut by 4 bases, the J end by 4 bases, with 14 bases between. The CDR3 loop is CASSLRSRLNEKLFF. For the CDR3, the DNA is TGTGCCAGCAGCCTCCGATCCAGACTTAATGAAAAACTGTTTTTT.

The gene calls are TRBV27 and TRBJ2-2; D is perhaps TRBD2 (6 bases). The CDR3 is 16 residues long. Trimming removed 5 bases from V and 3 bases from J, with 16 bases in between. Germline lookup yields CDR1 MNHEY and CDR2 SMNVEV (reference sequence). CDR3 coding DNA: TGTGCCAGCAGTAAAAAGGGGACTTCTCACACCGGGGAGCTGTTTTTT. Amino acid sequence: CASSKKGTSHTGELFF.

DNA for the CDR3: TGTGCCAGCAGCAACGGCTACGAGCAGTACTTC. It specifies CASSNGYEQYF. The chain combines TRBV28 with TRBJ2-7; D unresolved. CDR1 and CDR2 from the germline V gene are MDHEN and SYDVKM. Trimming took 6 bases from V and 3 from J, leaving 6 bases between them. The CDR3 covers 11 residues. Looking up the rest from reference TRBV28 and TRBJ2-7 gives the full variable domain: DVKVTQSSRYLVKRTGEKVFLECVQDMDHENMFWYRQDPGLGLRLIYFSYDVKMKEKGDIPEGYSVSREKKERFSLILESASTNQTSMYLCASSNGYEQYFGPGTRLTVT.

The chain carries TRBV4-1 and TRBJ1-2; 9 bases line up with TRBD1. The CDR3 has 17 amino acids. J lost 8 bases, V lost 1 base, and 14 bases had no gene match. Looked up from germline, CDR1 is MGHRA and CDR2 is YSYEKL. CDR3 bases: TGCGCCAGCAGCCAAGTCCCCGTTCCACAGGGGGCGGGCGGCTACACCTTC. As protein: CASSQVPVPQGAGGYTF.

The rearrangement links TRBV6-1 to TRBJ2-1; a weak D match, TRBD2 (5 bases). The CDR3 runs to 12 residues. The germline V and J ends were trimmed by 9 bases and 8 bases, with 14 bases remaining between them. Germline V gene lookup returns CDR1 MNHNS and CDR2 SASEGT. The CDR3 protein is CASTVLAYEQFF. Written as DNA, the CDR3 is TGTGCCAGTACGGTCTTAGCGTATGAGCAGTTCTTC.

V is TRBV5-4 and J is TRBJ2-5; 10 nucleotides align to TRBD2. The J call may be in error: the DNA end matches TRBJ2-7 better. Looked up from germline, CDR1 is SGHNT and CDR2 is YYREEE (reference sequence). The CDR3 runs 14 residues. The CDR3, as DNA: TGTGCCAGCAGCTTATCAGCGGGAGGGAACGAGCAGTACTTC. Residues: CASSLSAGGNEQYF.

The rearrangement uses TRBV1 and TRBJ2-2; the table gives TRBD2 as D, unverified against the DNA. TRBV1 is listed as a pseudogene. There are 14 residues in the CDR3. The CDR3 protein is CTSSQGQEVGELFF. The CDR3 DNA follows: TGCACCAGCAGCCAAGGGCAGGAGGTCGGGGAGCTGTTTTTT.

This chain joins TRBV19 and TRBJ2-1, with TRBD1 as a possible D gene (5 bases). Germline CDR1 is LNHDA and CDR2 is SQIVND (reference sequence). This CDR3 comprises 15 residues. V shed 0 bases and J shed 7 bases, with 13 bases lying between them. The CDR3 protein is CASSIDLSPGNEQFF. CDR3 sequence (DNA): TGTGCCAGTAGTATAGATCTATCCCCAGGGAATGAGCAGTTCTTC.

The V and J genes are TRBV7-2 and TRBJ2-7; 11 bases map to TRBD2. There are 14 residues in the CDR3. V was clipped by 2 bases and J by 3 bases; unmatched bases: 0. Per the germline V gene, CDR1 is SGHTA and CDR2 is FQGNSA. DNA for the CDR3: TGTGCCAGCAGCTTAACTAGCGGGGGCTACGAGCAGTACTTC. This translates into CASSLTSGGYEQYF.

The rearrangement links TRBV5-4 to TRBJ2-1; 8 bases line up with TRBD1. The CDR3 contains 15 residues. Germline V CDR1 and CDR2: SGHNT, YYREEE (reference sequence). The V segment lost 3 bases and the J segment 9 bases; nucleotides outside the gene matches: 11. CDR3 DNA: TGTGCCAGCAGCTCGACAGGGGCCCTCTCTAGTGAGCAGTTCTTC. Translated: CASSSTGALSSEQFF. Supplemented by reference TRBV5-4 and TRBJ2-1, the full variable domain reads ETGVTQSPTHLIKTRGQQVTLRCSSQSGHNTVSWYQQALGQGPQFIFQYYREEENGRGNFPPRFSGLQFPNYSSELNVNALELDDSALYLCASSSTGALSSEQFFGPGTRLTVL.

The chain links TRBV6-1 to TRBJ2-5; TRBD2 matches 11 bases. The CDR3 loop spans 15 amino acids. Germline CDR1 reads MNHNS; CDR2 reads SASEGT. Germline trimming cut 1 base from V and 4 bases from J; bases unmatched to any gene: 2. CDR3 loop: CASSEGLAGIETQYF. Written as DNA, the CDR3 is TGTGCCAGCAGTGAAGGACTAGCGGGAATAGAGACCCAGTACTTC.

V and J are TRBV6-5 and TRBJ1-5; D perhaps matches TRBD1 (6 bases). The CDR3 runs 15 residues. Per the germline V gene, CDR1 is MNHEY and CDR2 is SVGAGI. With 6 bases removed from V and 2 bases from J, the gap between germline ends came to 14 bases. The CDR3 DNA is TGTGCCAGCAGCTCCCATCAGGGGCGCAATCAGCCCCAGCATTTT. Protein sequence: CASSSHQGRNQPQHF.

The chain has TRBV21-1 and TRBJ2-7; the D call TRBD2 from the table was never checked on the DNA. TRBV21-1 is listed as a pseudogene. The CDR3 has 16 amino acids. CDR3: CASKISPGISPLEQYF. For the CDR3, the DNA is TGTGCCAGCAAAATATCCCCCGGGATCTCCCCTCTCGAGCAGTACTTC.

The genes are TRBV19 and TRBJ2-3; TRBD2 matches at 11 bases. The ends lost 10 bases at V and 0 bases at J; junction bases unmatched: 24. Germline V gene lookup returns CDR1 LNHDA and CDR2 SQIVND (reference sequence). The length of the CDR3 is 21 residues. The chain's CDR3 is CATYQPTFPGLAELSTDTQYF. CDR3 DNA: TGTGCCACCTACCAACCCACCTTCCCGGGACTAGCGGAGCTGAGCACAGATACGCAGTATTTT.

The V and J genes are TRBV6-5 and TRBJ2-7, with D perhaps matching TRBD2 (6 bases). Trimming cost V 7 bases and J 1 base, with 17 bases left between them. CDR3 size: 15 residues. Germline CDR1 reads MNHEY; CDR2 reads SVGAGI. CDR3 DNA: TGTGCCAGCAAGACTAGGAAGGGCGGATCCTACGAGCAGTACTTC. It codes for CASKTRKGGSYEQYF.

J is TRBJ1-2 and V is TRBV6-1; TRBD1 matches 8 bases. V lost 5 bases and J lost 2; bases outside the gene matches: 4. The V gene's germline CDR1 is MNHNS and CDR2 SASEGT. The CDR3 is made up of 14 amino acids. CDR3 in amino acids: CASSWGTGNYGYTF. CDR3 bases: TGTGCCAGCAGTTGGGGGACAGGAAACTATGGCTACACCTTC.

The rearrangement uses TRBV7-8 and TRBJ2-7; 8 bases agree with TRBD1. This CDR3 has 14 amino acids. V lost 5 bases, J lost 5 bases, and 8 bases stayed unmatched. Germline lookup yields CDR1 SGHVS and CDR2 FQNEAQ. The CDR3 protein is CASSRGQGYDEQYF. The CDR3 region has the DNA TGTGCCAGCAGCCGTGGACAGGGCTACGACGAGCAGTACTTC. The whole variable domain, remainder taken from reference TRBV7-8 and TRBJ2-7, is GAGVSQSPRYKVAKRGQDVALRCDPISGHVSLFWYQQALGQGPEFLTYFQNEAQLDKSGLPSDRFFAERPEGSVSTLKIQRTQQEDSAVYLCASSRGQGYDEQYFGPGTRLTVT.

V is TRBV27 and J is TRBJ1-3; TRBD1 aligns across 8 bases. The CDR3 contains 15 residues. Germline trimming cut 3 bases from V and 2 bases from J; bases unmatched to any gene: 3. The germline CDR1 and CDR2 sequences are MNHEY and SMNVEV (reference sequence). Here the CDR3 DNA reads TGTGCCAGCAGTTTGACGGGACAGGCTGGAAACACCATATATTTT. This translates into CASSLTGQAGNTIYF.

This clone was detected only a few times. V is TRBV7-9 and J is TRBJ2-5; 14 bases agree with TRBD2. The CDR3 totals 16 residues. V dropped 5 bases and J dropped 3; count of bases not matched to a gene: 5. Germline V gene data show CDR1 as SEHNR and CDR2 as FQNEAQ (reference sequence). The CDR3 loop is CASSTGLAGEKETQYF. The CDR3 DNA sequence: TGTGCCAGCAGCACGGGACTAGCGGGAGAAAAAGAGACCCAGTACTTC.

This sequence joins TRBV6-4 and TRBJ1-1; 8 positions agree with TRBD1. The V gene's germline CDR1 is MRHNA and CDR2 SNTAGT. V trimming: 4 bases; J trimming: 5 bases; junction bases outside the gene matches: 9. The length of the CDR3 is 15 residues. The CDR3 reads CASSAKAGGATEAFF. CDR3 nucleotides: TGTGCCAGCAGTGCCAAGGCAGGGGGCGCGACTGAAGCTTTCTTT.

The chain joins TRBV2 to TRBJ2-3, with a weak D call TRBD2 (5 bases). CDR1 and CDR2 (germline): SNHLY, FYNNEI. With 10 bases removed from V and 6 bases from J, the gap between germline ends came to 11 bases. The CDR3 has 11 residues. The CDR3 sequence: CATFEGDTQYF. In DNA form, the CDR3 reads TGTGCCACTTTCGAGGGCGATACGCAGTATTTT.

The CDR3 sequence is CASSREGQWGAYTGELFF. The CDR3 DNA sequence: TGTGCCAGCAGTCGGGAAGGACAGTGGGGGGCCTACACCGGGGAGCTGTTTTTT. The V gene is TRBV6-4, the J gene TRBJ2-2; D might be TRBD1 or TRBD2, each matching 6 bases. Trimming stripped 5 bases from V and 3 bases from J, with 22 bases between. CDR1 is MRHNA and CDR2 is SNTAGT in the germline V gene. This CDR3 is 18 amino acids long.

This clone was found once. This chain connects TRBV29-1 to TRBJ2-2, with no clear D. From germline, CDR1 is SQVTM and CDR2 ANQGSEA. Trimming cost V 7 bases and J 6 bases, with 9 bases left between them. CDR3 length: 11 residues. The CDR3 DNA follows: TGCAGCGCCGCCACAGCCGGGGAGCTGTTTTTT. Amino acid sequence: CSAATAGELFF.

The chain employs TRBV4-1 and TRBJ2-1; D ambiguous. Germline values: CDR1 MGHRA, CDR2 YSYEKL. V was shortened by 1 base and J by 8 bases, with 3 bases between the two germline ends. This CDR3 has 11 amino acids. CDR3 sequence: CASSQVHEQFF. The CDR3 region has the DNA TGCGCCAGCAGCCAAGTGCATGAGCAGTTCTTC.

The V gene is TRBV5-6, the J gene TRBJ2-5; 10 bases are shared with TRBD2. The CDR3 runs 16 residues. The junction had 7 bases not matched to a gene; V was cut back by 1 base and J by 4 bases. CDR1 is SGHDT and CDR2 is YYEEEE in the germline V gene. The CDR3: CASSLPPAGGRETQYF. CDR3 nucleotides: TGTGCCAGCAGCTTGCCCCCAGCGGGAGGGAGAGAGACCCAGTACTTC.

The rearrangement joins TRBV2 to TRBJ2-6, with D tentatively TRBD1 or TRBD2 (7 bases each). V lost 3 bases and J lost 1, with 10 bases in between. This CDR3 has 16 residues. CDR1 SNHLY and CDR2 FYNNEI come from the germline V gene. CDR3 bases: TGTGCCAGCAGTGACAGGGGGGGTTCTGGGGCCAACGTCCTGACTTTC. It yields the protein CASSDRGGSGANVLTF.

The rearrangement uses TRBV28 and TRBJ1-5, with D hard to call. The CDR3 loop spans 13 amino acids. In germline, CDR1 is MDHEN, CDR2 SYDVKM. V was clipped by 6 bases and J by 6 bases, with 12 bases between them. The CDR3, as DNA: TGTGCCAGCAGGTGGGGTCATCCTCAGCCCCAGCATTTT. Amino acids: CASRWGHPQPQHF.

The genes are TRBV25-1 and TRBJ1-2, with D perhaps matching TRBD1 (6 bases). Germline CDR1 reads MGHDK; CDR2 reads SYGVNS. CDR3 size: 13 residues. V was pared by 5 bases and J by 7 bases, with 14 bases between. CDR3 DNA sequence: TGTGCCAGCAGTTTGGGGCAGGGGTCTGGCTACACCTTC. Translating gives CASSLGQGSGYTF.